A single T cell receptor beta chain is shown here with its context. In the source study's methods: For nucleated cells, counts were estimated from reference gene primer amplification. Sequencing used immunoSEQ multiplex PCR; TCRdb keeps in-frame clones, though not all of them. That table supplies the V and J calls and clone size; D and trimming were determined from the DNA. This sample has approximately 300,000 clones, with about 90% found just once. The data belong to a study of blood T cell repertoires in COVID-19. V lost 5 bases and J lost 4, with 17 bases in between. Germline lookup yields CDR1 MNHEY and CDR2 SMNVEV (reference sequence). The CDR3 extends over 15 amino acids. Study members were between about 18 and 95 years old and lived in around 24 US regions. Participants were placed into cohorts based on the clinical history they reported. Recovery among Cohort 3 donors was established by two negative PCRs, clearance, or symptom resolution.

Material for sequencing was PBMCs or T cells enriched from blood (not recorded which). This chain joins TRBV27 and TRBJ1-2, with a weak D call TRBD1 (6 bases). This clonotype was obtained from a woman aged 25-40 years who had recovered from COVID-19. The CDR3 DNA reads TGTGCCAGCAGTGATCACCTGGGGGCTTTCTATGGCTACACCTTC. Its protein is CASSDHLGAFYGYTF.